This entry concerns a single T cell receptor (beta chain). Its matching antigen is unknown. The treatment is: oral pan-JAK inhibitor, 5-10 mg twice daily. V dropped 5 bases and J dropped 1 base, with 14 bases sitting between them. CDR3 size: 15 residues. Looked up from germline, CDR1 is SGHAT and CDR2 is FQDESV (reference sequence). This record belongs to a study of CD8+ T cells in alopecia areata. General study points: Treatment with tofacitinib significantly lowered scalp clonality and reduced expanded CD8+ clones among the top 100. Normal scalp had lower clonality than lesional scalp, with alopecia totalis/universalis lesions showing this most strongly.

Reverse transcribed after extraction, RNA yielded cDNA as the sequencing template. Libraries were prepared by immunoSEQ multiplex PCR; TCRdb keeps only in-frame clonotypes and omits some of them. The sample consists of more than 95,000 clones, 61% of them appearing once. The rearrangement links TRBV11-1 to TRBJ1-2; D might be TRBD1 (5 bases). The source of this sequence is a human donor with alopecia areata. This sample comprised CD4+ T cells sorted from blood, obtained at week 4, from a patient treated with tofacitinib. In DNA, the CDR3 is TGTGCCAGCAGCGTACCTTTGACAGATAACTATGGCTACACCTTC. Its protein product is CASSVPLTDNYGYTF.